Below, 25 T cell receptor beta chains from the same sample are listed, as sequenced in a study of metastatic and nonmetastatic thyroid tumors. Every patient was untreated before thyroid surgery. From the PCR reads, TCRdb re-called clones with MiXCR. In the table there are approximately 21,000 clones, about a quarter of which are singletons. The sample comprised blood. These receptors all stem from a female donor with papillary thyroid cancer or a benign thyroid nodule (not recorded which). Some clones in this sample may be carry-over from other donors' samples.

This clone was found a few times. J is TRBJ2-7 and V is TRBV27, with D tentatively TRBD2 (5 bases). This CDR3 has 12 amino acids. Trimming removed 10 bases from V and 7 bases from J, with 17 bases in between. Germline CDR1 reads MNHEY; CDR2 reads SMNVEV (reference sequence). This chain's CDR3 is CAMGSGREEQYF. CDR3 DNA: TGTGCCATGGGTTCCGGACGGGAAGAGCAGTACTTC.

This chain uses TRBV11-1 with TRBJ1-2, with 9 bases that match TRBD1. Germline V gene sequence: CDR1 SGHAT, CDR2 FQDESV (reference sequence). This CDR3 contains 16 residues. V dropped 8 bases and J dropped 6; count of bases not matched to a gene: 16. Here the CDR3 DNA reads TGTGCCAGCGAAGACATCGCCCGGGACAGGGAGGATGGCTACACCTTC. Translating it yields CASEDIARDREDGYTF.

At least ten counts were recorded for this clone. J is TRBJ2-1 and V is TRBV10-3, with 7 bases lining up with TRBD2. CDR3 length: 13 residues. The V segment lost 6 bases and the J segment 9 bases; nucleotides outside the gene matches: 8. Germline loops: CDR1 ENHRY, CDR2 SYGVKD. The CDR3 loop reads CAIREASGIEQFF. CDR3 DNA sequence: TGTGCCATCAGGGAGGCAAGCGGGATTGAGCAGTTCTTC.

By sample fraction, this clone is medium-sized. The gene calls are TRBV27 and TRBJ1-2; 11 bases map to TRBD1. In germline, CDR1 is MNHEY, CDR2 SMNVEV (reference sequence). The CDR3 is 16 residues long. J was trimmed by 3 bases and V by 3 bases; bases with no gene match: 6. CDR3 coding DNA: TGTGCCAGCAGTTTCCTCGGACAGGGGGCCGACTATGGCTACACCTTC. Translated: CASSFLGQGADYGYTF.

This clone was observed a handful of times. The J gene is TRBJ2-1, the V gene TRBV10-3, with TRBD2 identical over 9 bases. The CDR3 has 15 residues. V lost 4 bases and J lost 0; bases outside the gene matches: 1. The germline gives CDR1 ENHRY, CDR2 SYGVKD. Here the CDR3 reads CAISVSGSSYNEQFF. The CDR3 DNA reads as TGTGCCATCAGTGTTAGCGGGAGCTCCTACAATGAGCAGTTCTTC.

The chain joins TRBV11-3 to TRBJ2-2; D not resolved. Trimming removed 2 bases at V and 0 bases at J, with 10 bases between. The CDR3 sequence is 16 residues long. Germline V gene data show CDR1 as SGHNT and CDR2 as YENEEA. The CDR3 DNA reads as TGTGCCAGCAGCTTATCGGCAGGAACGAACACCGGGGAGCTGTTTTTT. Residues: CASSLSAGTNTGELFF.

This clone turned up a few times. This CDR3 is CASSAGGANYGYTF. For the CDR3, the DNA is TGTGCCAGCAGTGCGGGAGGGGCGAACTATGGCTACACCTTC. V and J are TRBV6-1 and TRBJ1-2; tentatively, D is TRBD1 (5 bases). Germline loops: CDR1 MNHNS, CDR2 SASEGT. The CDR3 is made up of 14 amino acids. The V gene lost 4 bases and the J gene lost 2 bases, with 11 bases spanning the gap.

The chain combines TRBV29-1 with TRBJ1-2; 10 nucleotides align to TRBD1. Germline V gives CDR1 SQVTM, CDR2 ANQGSEA. This CDR3 spans 15 amino acids. Losses at the gene ends were 7 bases for V and 0 bases for J; bases not matched to a gene: 8. CDR3 bases: TGCAGCGCCGGGACAGGGGCGCGATCTAACTATGGCTACACCTTC. Amino acids: CSAGTGARSNYGYTF. Combining the CDR3 with reference TRBV29-1 and TRBJ1-2 gives the whole variable domain SAVISQKPSRDICQRGTSLTIQCQVDSQVTMMFWYRQQPGQSLTLIATANQGSEATYESGFVIDKFPISRPNLTFSTLTVSNMSPEDSSIYLCSAGTGARSNYGYTFGSGTRLTVV.

V gene TRBV5-1 combines with J gene TRBJ2-5; maybe TRBD1 (6 bases). CDR1 and CDR2 (germline): SGHRS, YFSETQ. Trimming pared 4 bases from V and 2 bases from J, leaving 12 bases between. The CDR3 has 14 residues. CDR3 sequence (DNA): TGCGCCAGCAGCACCCCGGGACAACAAGAGACCCAGTACTTC. It is translated as CASSTPGQQETQYF.

The chain uses TRBV5-8 and TRBJ1-2, with D unclear. Trimming pared 2 bases from V and 8 bases from J, leaving 10 bases between. CDR3 length equals 12 residues. The germline CDR1 and CDR2 sequences are SGHTS and YDEGEE. CDR3: CASSLRPGGYTF. CDR3 sequence (DNA): TGTGCCAGCAGCTTACGGCCGGGGGGCTACACCTTC.

In this sample, this clone turned up many times. The chain uses TRBV20-1 and TRBJ2-1; D tentatively fits TRBD1 or TRBD2 (5 bases each). Germline lookup yields CDR1 DFQATT and CDR2 SNEGSKA (reference sequence). The CDR3 has 12 residues. V dropped 7 bases and J dropped 7 bases, with 14 bases sitting between them. The DNA for the CDR3 is TGCAGTGTCAGGGAGAGGGTAAATGAGCAGTTCTTC. Protein product: CSVRERVNEQFF.

This clone counts as medium-sized. This chain joins TRBV30 and TRBJ1-4, with D possibly TRBD1 on 6 matching bases. Germline V gives CDR1 GTSNPN, CDR2 SVGIG (reference sequence). V gave up 7 bases and J gave up 5 bases, with 14 bases separating them. The CDR3 has 13 amino acids. The CDR3 region is CAYAGQRNEKLFF. CDR3 DNA sequence: TGTGCCTACGCCGGACAGCGAAATGAAAAACTGTTTTTT.

To note about this clone: One junction end disagrees with the germline gene, perhaps due to a read error. The gene calls are TRBV2 and TRBJ1-5, with D possibly matching TRBD1 (6 bases). Germline CDR1 reads SNHLY; CDR2 reads FYNNEI. This CDR3 is 12 amino acids long. CDR3 coding DNA: TGTGCCAGCATCGGGGGCAATCAACCCCAGCATTTT. Its protein is CASIGGNQPQHF.

A note on this clone: A read error may produce the germline difference seen at one junction end. This rearrangement joins TRBV5-4 to TRBJ2-3, with D hard to call. Germline CDR1 and CDR2: SGHNT and YYREEE (reference sequence). The CDR3 loop spans 14 amino acids. The CDR3 loop is CASILSPSRYTQYF. The CDR3 DNA sequence: TGTGCCAGCATCTTGTCCCCCTCGCGGTATACGCAGTATTTT.

The chain couples TRBV6-1 to TRBJ1-1; D gene unclear. Germline CDR1 reads MNHNS; CDR2 reads SASEGT. Trimming pared 7 bases from V and 3 bases from J, leaving 9 bases between. CDR3 length equals 12 residues. CDR3 sequence (DNA): TGTGCCAGCATGTGGGGAGACACTGAAGCTTTCTTT. It specifies CASMWGDTEAFF.

Sample share makes this clone medium-sized. V gene TRBV28 combines with J gene TRBJ2-7; D not certain. Germline V gene sequence: CDR1 MDHEN, CDR2 SYDVKM. V was cut by 4 bases and J by 0 bases, with 1 base left in between. CDR3 size: 11 residues. CDR3 nucleotide sequence: TGTGCCAGCAGTTACTCCTACGAGCAGTACTTC. It specifies CASSYSYEQYF.

The genes are TRBV7-9 and TRBJ2-3; D is uncertain. The V end was cut by 5 bases, the J end by 3 bases, with 12 bases between. CDR3 length: 14 amino acids. Germline V gives CDR1 SEHNR, CDR2 FQNEAQ (reference sequence). CDR3 amino acids: CASSQTDGTDTQYF. CDR3 DNA sequence: TGTGCCAGCAGCCAAACGGACGGTACAGATACGCAGTATTTT.

This clone was counted only a few times. The chain recombines TRBV19 with TRBJ1-5; D perhaps matches TRBD1 (5 bases). Germline loops: CDR1 LNHDA, CDR2 SQIVND (reference sequence). The CDR3 is 11 amino acids. The V end lost 8 bases, the J end lost 4 bases, and 6 bases lay between the germline ends. The CDR3 is CASWGNQPQHF. In DNA form, the CDR3 reads TGTGCCAGTTGGGGGAATCAGCCCCAGCATTTT.

The chain joins TRBV20-1 to TRBJ1-2; 9 nucleotides agree with TRBD1. This CDR3 is built from 15 residues. CDR1 is DFQATT and CDR2 is SNEGSKA in the germline V gene (reference sequence). Trimming removed 1 base from V and 6 bases from J; junction bases left unmatched: 9. The CDR3 loop is CSARVGQGYSDGYTF. In DNA form, the CDR3 reads TGCAGTGCTAGAGTCGGACAGGGGTATAGCGATGGCTACACCTTC.

This chain connects TRBV5-4 to TRBJ2-1; D might be TRBD2 (6 bases). The CDR3 spans 16 residues. Germline assignment: CDR1 SGHNT and CDR2 YYREEE (reference sequence). Deletions cut 3 bases from V and 0 bases from J, with 13 bases between. CDR3 amino acids: CASSSRLVGSYNEQFF. In DNA form, the CDR3 reads TGTGCCAGCAGCTCGAGACTAGTGGGCTCCTACAATGAGCAGTTCTTC. Together with reference TRBV5-4 and TRBJ2-1, the CDR3 gives the full variable domain: ETGVTQSPTHLIKTRGQQVTLRCSSQSGHNTVSWYQQALGQGPQFIFQYYREEENGRGNFPPRFSGLQFPNYSSELNVNALELDDSALYLCASSSRLVGSYNEQFFGPGTRLTVL.

This clone came up a few times. V is TRBV27 and J is TRBJ2-2; D is possibly TRBD1 (6 bases). Trimming shortened V by 8 bases and J by 8 bases, and 15 bases separated the two germline ends. The CDR3 sequence is 13 residues long. The germline V gene encodes CDR1 MNHEY and CDR2 SMNVEV (reference sequence). The CDR3 region is CASQSSGTGELFF. CDR3 nucleotide sequence: TGTGCCAGCCAGTCGTCCGGGACAGGGGAGCTGTTTTTT.

This clone is categorized as medium-sized. A read error may produce the germline difference seen at one junction end. This chain joins TRBV6-4 and TRBJ2-3; 9 positions match TRBD2. Germline CDR1 MRHNA, CDR2 SNTAGT. The CDR3 has 17 residues. The CDR3: CASSDQRGAGSTDMQYF. Written as DNA, the CDR3 is TGTGCCAGCAGTGACCAGCGGGGGGCAGGGTCCACAGATATGCAGTATTTT.

Concerning this clone: The junction departs from the called germline gene at one end, perhaps through a read error. This chain connects TRBV28 to TRBJ2-6; D unclear. This CDR3 has 13 amino acids. Germline CDR1 reads MDHEN; CDR2 reads SYDVKM. This CDR3 reads CATVGSAANVLTF. The CDR3 bases are TGTGCCACCGTGGGCTCTGCGGCCAACGTCCTGACTTTC.

This clone has only one observation. The rearrangement uses TRBV25-1 and TRBJ2-5, with 9 nucleotides matching TRBD1. The trim removed 6 bases at V and 4 bases at J, leaving 9 bases unmatched. This CDR3 region has 15 residues. Germline assignment: CDR1 MGHDK and CDR2 SYGVNS. As DNA, the CDR3 is TGTGCCAGCAGCCGGGACAGGGCGTTGGGAGAGACCCAGTACTTC. It codes for CASSRDRALGETQYF.

A note on this clone: Here the CDR3 omits its conserved ending phenylalanine or tryptophan, so a read error is the likely source. V and J are TRBV9 and TRBJ2-7; a weak D match, TRBD1 (6 bases). In germline, CDR1 is SGDLS, CDR2 YYNGEE. Trimming removed 3 bases at V and 2 bases at J, with 15 bases between. The CDR3 length is 15 residues. The CDR3: CASSAGHGGPYEQYL. CDR3 sequence (DNA): TGTGCCAGCAGCGCGGGACATGGAGGACCCTACGAGCAGTACTTA.